The 27 T cell receptor beta chains below were found in one sample sequenced in a study of blood T cell repertoires in COVID-19 (dated by TCRdb to about 2020). To prepare the library, the immunoSEQ multiplex PCR assay was applied. Imported from immuneACCESS, the table was reduced by TCRdb to in-frame sequences with V and J called. These copies leave out some clones; in studies compared against another copy, an unresolved V gene accounts for under half, and the cause of the remainder is not known. In all, the sample holds roughly 120,000 clones, and approximately 90% of those were seen once. Clones ranked in the top ten supply approximately 4.3% of the sample. The material sequenced was peripheral blood. The receptors originated from a woman aged 50 to 65 with acute or convalescent COVID-19.

The chain employs TRBV29-1 and TRBJ2-1; tentatively, D is TRBD1 (6 bases). V lost 1 base to trimming and J lost 10 bases, with 14 bases between them. Germline CDR1 reads SQVTM; CDR2 reads ANQGSEA. CDR3 length: 13 residues. The CDR3 sequence is CSVEVKGHPEQFF. Here the CDR3 DNA reads TGCAGCGTTGAAGTAAAGGGACACCCCGAGCAGTTCTTC.

V usage is TRBV7-2 and J usage is TRBJ2-5; 9 nucleotides align to TRBD2. The length of the CDR3 is 14 residues. V lost 7 bases and J lost 5; bases outside the gene matches: 8. Looked up from germline, CDR1 is SGHTA and CDR2 is FQGNSA. The CDR3 spells CASNGGGAGETQYF. In DNA, the CDR3 is TGTGCCAGCAACGGCGGGGGGGCAGGGGAGACCCAGTACTTC.

The J gene is TRBJ1-4, the V gene TRBV6-5; D call uncertain. The V end was cut by 6 bases, the J end by 6 bases, with 8 bases between. Germline-derived CDR1 and CDR2 are MNHEY and SVGAGI. The CDR3 extends over 12 amino acids. The CDR3 region has the DNA TGTGCCAGCAGCGGAGTGGATGAAAAACTGTTTTTT. This gives the protein CASSGVDEKLFF.

The chain recombines TRBV13 with TRBJ1-5; D gene ambiguous. Germline assignment: CDR1 PRHDT and CDR2 FYEKMQ (reference sequence). The CDR3 is made up of 12 amino acids. With 9 bases removed from V and 7 bases from J, the gap between germline ends came to 13 bases. Written as DNA, the CDR3 is TGTGCCAGTTATTTCATACAACAGCCCCAGCATTTT. It translates to CASYFIQQPQHF.

The J gene is TRBJ2-1, the V gene TRBV6-5; 14 positions agree with TRBD2. The ends lost 0 bases at V and 9 bases at J; junction bases unmatched: 4. Germline V lookup: CDR1 MNHEY, CDR2 SVGAGI. The CDR3 runs to 16 residues. This CDR3 is CASSYSPGLAGVEQFF. DNA for the CDR3: TGTGCCAGCAGTTACTCGCCGGGACTAGCGGGAGTTGAGCAGTTCTTC.

The chain carries TRBV11-2 and TRBJ1-1; 9 positions agree with TRBD1. Germline V lookup: CDR1 SGHAT, CDR2 FQNNGV. V gave up 4 bases and J gave up 5 bases; unmatched junction bases: 5. The CDR3 totals 14 residues. The CDR3 protein is CASSWGTGWTEAFF. In DNA, the CDR3 is TGTGCCAGCAGCTGGGGGACAGGGTGGACTGAAGCTTTCTTT.

The V call is TRBV4-3, the J call TRBJ1-1; no firm D call. From germline, CDR1 is LGHNA and CDR2 YSLEER. V dropped 3 bases and J dropped 5 bases, with 13 bases sitting between them. This CDR3 has 14 amino acids. The CDR3 here is CASSQSNVRTEAFF. CDR3 nucleotides: TGCGCCAGCAGCCAGAGTAACGTTCGGACTGAAGCTTTCTTT.

The chain links TRBV3-1 (or the pseudogene TRBV3-2) to TRBJ1-2; a weak D match, TRBD1 (6 bases). Germline CDR1 reads LGHDT; CDR2 reads YNNKEL (reference sequence). There are 14 residues in the CDR3. Deletions cut 3 bases from V and 4 bases from J, with 12 bases between. The CDR3 sequence is CASSQFKQGYGYTF. The DNA for the CDR3 is TGTGCCAGCAGCCAGTTCAAACAGGGCTATGGCTACACCTTC.

This sequence joins TRBV10-2 and TRBJ2-5; 9 bases align to TRBD2. Germline values: CDR1 WSHSY, CDR2 SAAADI. V was clipped by 0 bases and J by 6 bases; unmatched bases: 8. This CDR3 region has 16 residues. CDR3 residues: CASSESGSGGGKTQYF. Here the CDR3 DNA reads TGCGCCAGCAGTGAGTCGGGTAGCGGGGGAGGAAAGACCCAGTACTTC.

The chain is built from TRBV27 and TRBJ1-5; possibly TRBD1 for D (6 bases). The germline V gene encodes CDR1 MNHEY and CDR2 SMNVEV (reference sequence). V dropped 8 bases and J dropped 4 bases, with 12 bases sitting between them. This CDR3 has 13 amino acids. In nucleotides, the CDR3 is TGTGCCAGCGCAGAACAGGGAAATCAGCCCCAGCATTTT. Its protein product is CASAEQGNQPQHF.

V and J are TRBV6-5 and TRBJ1-2; 7 nucleotides match TRBD1. The CDR3 has 14 residues. Germline V gene data show CDR1 as MNHEY and CDR2 as SVGAGI. V lost 6 bases to trimming and J lost 2 bases; unmatched junction nucleotides: 6. CDR3 nucleotide sequence: TGTGCCAGCAGCCCGCCAGGGGGAAACTATGGCTACACCTTC. Protein sequence: CASSPPGGNYGYTF.

The V gene is TRBV6-2 or TRBV6-3, the J gene TRBJ2-7; 7 nucleotides align to TRBD1. The V segment lost 0 bases and the J segment 3 bases; nucleotides outside the gene matches: 8. The CDR3 sequence is 16 residues long. From germline, CDR1 is MNHEY and CDR2 SVGEGT. In nucleotides, the CDR3 is TGTGCCAGCAGTTACTCGAGGGGGACAGCGAACTACGAGCAGTACTTC. Translated, it gives CASSYSRGTANYEQYF.

The table lists this clone with a count of one. V usage is TRBV25-1 and J usage is TRBJ2-5; 10 bases match TRBD2. The CDR3 spans 16 residues. Germline V gene data show CDR1 as MGHDK and CDR2 as SYGVNS. V was pared by 1 base and J by 0 bases, with 2 bases of the junction left unmatched. CDR3 in amino acids: CASSELAGGNQETQYF. CDR3 nucleotide sequence: TGTGCCAGCAGTGAATTAGCGGGGGGAAACCAAGAGACCCAGTACTTC.

The chain joins TRBV5-5 to TRBJ2-2, with 9 positions matching TRBD1. Per germline, CDR1 SGHKS and CDR2 YYEKEE (reference sequence). The CDR3 covers 17 residues. The J segment lost 1 base and the V segment lost 2 bases, leaving 6 bases of the junction unmatched. The CDR3 reads CASSFYQGQGNTGELFF. The DNA for the CDR3 is TGTGCCAGCAGCTTCTACCAGGGACAGGGGAACACCGGGGAGCTGTTTTTT.

This CDR3 is CASSPTGDRAEAFF. The CDR3 DNA sequence: TGTGCCAGCAGTCCGACAGGGGATAGGGCTGAAGCTTTCTTT. The chain employs TRBV28 and TRBJ1-1; 8 bases line up with TRBD1. Germline CDR1 reads MDHEN; CDR2 reads SYDVKM. Trimming removed 5 bases from V and 6 bases from J; junction bases left unmatched: 8. This CDR3 contains 14 residues.

The V and J genes are TRBV7-2 and TRBJ1-3; no clear D. Trimming took off 1 base at V and 4 bases at J, with 8 bases between the two ends. The V gene's germline CDR1 is SGHTA and CDR2 FQGNSA. This CDR3 has 14 amino acids. The CDR3 here is CASSLVASGNTIYF. Here the CDR3 DNA reads TGTGCCAGCAGCTTAGTAGCATCCGGAAACACCATATATTTT.

The rearrangement links TRBV4-1 to TRBJ1-3; no clear D. The CDR3 has 15 amino acids. V was trimmed by 0 bases and J by 4 bases, leaving 10 bases between them. Germline CDR1 is MGHRA and CDR2 is YSYEKL. The CDR3 loop reads CASSQDWVAGNTIYF. Written as DNA, the CDR3 is TGCGCCAGCAGCCAAGACTGGGTAGCGGGAAACACCATATATTTT.

This clone was detected only a few times. The chain employs TRBV6-2 or TRBV6-3 and TRBJ2-1, with D perhaps matching TRBD2 (5 bases). Germline CDR1 reads MNHEY; CDR2 reads SVGEGT. The CDR3 extends over 14 amino acids. V gave up 6 bases and J gave up 10 bases, with 19 bases separating them. The CDR3 bases are TGTGCCAGCAGCAACCAACGGACGGAGGAAGAGCAGTTCTTC. Its translation is CASSNQRTEEEQFF.

The genes are TRBV18 and TRBJ1-6; D possibly corresponds to TRBD1 (5 bases). The germline CDR1 and CDR2 sequences are KGHSH and LQKENI. The CDR3 has 16 amino acids. V gave up 6 bases and J gave up 8 bases, with 20 bases separating them. CDR3 sequence: CASSQPVPGRDSPLHF. The CDR3 nucleotides read TGTGCCAGCTCCCAACCAGTTCCAGGGCGTGATTCACCCCTCCACTTT.

This chain links TRBV27 with TRBJ1-2; the match to TRBD1 covers 8 bases. Germline V CDR1 and CDR2: MNHEY, SMNVEV (reference sequence). The CDR3 totals 15 residues. The V segment lost 5 bases and the J segment 5 bases; nucleotides outside the gene matches: 10. Written as DNA, the CDR3 is TGTGCCAGCAGTACTCGGACAGGGAGGATTTATGGCTACACCTTC. Amino acid sequence: CASSTRTGRIYGYTF.

The V and J genes are TRBV15 and TRBJ1-4; 8 bases agree with TRBD1. The CDR3 loop spans 15 amino acids. Germline V gene sequence: CDR1 LNHNV, CDR2 YYDKDF (reference sequence). The J segment lost 7 bases and the V segment lost 3 bases, leaving 7 bases of the junction unmatched. The CDR3 reads CATSSSRGLGEKLFF. The DNA for the CDR3 is TGTGCCACCAGCAGCTCCAGGGGGCTAGGTGAAAAACTGTTTTTT.

The rearrangement uses TRBV28 and TRBJ2-3, with TRBD1 matching over 8 bases. The CDR3 covers 16 residues. V shed 3 bases and J 4 bases; nucleotides not matched to a gene: 9. The germline gives CDR1 MDHEN, CDR2 SYDVKM. CDR3 nucleotides: TGTGCCAGCAGTTTGCGGGGAGACAGGGGAGCAGATACGCAGTATTTT. It specifies CASSLRGDRGADTQYF.

V gene TRBV28 combines with J gene TRBJ1-6; no definite D call. V was cut by 3 bases and J by 10 bases, with 7 bases left in between. This CDR3 is built from 12 residues. Germline V gene data show CDR1 as MDHEN and CDR2 as SYDVKM. CDR3 residues: CASSFRESPLHF. CDR3 coding DNA: TGTGCCAGCAGTTTTCGCGAGTCACCCCTCCACTTT.

The chain links TRBV12-3 or TRBV12-4 to TRBJ1-5; unclear D gene. Trimming pared 6 bases from V and 9 bases from J, leaving 12 bases between. This CDR3 spans 12 amino acids. CDR3 protein: CASSLSHGPQHF. For the CDR3, the DNA is TGTGCCAGCAGCCTATCGCATGGGCCCCAGCATTTT.

The chain is built from TRBV6-1 and TRBJ1-5; D is undetermined. V lost 0 bases, J lost 6 bases, and 15 bases lay in between. Germline CDR1 MNHNS, CDR2 SASEGT. The CDR3 is made up of 16 amino acids. DNA for the CDR3: TGTGCCAGCAGTGAAGCTACCCCGAGGGTGGGTCAGCCCCAGCATTTT. It yields the protein CASSEATPRVGQPQHF.

The CDR3 region is CASSNRLAGGTGGETQYF. The CDR3 DNA follows: TGTGCCAGCAGTAACCGACTAGCGGGGGGAACCGGCGGGGAGACCCAGTACTTC. The genes are TRBV6-2 or TRBV6-3 and TRBJ2-5, with 13 bases lining up with TRBD2. Germline V gives CDR1 MNHEY, CDR2 SVGEGT. The junction had 14 bases not matched to a gene; V was cut back by 5 bases and J by 5 bases. This CDR3 has 18 residues.

This clone has only a few counts. The chain links TRBV27 to TRBJ1-4, with TRBD1 identical over 10 bases. The CDR3 spans 14 residues. The J segment lost 10 bases and the V segment lost 6 bases, leaving 8 bases of the junction unmatched. CDR1 is MNHEY, CDR2 SMNVEV, per germline (reference sequence). CDR3 nucleotides: TGTGCCAGCAGGCTGACAGGGGGCCCGGGAAAACTGTTTTTT. Translating gives CASRLTGGPGKLFF.